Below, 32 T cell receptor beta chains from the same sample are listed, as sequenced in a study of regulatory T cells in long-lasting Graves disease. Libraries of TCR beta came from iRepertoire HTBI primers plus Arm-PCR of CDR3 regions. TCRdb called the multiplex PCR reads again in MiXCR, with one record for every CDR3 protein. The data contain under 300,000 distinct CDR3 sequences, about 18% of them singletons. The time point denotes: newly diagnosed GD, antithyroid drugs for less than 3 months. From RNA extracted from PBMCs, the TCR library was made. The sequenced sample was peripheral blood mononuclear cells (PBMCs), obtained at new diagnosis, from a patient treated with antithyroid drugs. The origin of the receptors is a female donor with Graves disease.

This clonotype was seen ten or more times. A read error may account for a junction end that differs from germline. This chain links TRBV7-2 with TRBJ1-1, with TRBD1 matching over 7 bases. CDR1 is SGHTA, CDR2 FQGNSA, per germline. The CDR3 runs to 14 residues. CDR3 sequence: CASSLGRGNAEAFF. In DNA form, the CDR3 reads TGTGCCAGCAGCTTAGGCAGGGGGAACGCTGAAGCTTTCTTT. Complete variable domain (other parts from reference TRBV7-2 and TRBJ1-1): GAGVSQSPSNKVTEKGKDVELRCDPISGHTALYWYRQSLGQGLEFLIYFQGNSAPDKSGLPSDRFSAERTGGSVSTLTIQRTQQEDSAVYLCASSLGRGNAEAFFGQGTRLTVV.

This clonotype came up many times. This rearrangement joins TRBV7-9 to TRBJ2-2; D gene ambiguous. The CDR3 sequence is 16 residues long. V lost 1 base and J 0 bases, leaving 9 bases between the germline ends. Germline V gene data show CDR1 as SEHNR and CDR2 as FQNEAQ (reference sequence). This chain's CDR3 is CASSLVRSANTGELFF. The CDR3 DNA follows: TGTGCCAGCAGCTTAGTCCGGAGCGCGAACACCGGGGAGCTGTTTTTT.

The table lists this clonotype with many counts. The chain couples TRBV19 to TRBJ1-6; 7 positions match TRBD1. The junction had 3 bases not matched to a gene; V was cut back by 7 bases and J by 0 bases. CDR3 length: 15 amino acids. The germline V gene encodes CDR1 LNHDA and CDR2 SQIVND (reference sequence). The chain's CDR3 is CASTRDSSYNSPLHF. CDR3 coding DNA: TGTGCCAGTACCCGGGACAGCTCCTATAATTCACCCCTCCACTTT. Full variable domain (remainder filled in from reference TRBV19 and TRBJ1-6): DGGITQSPKYLFRKEGQNVTLSCEQNLNHDAMYWYRQDPGQGLRLIYYSQIVNDFQKGDIAEGYSVSREKKESFPLTVTSAQKNPTAFYLCASTRDSSYNSPLHFGNGTRLTVT.

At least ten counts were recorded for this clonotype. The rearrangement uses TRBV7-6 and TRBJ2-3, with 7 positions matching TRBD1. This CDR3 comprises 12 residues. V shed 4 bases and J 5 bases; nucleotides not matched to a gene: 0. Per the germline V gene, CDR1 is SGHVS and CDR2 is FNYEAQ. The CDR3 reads CASSYRGDTQYF. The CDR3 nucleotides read TGTGCCAGCAGCTACAGGGGAGATACGCAGTATTTT.

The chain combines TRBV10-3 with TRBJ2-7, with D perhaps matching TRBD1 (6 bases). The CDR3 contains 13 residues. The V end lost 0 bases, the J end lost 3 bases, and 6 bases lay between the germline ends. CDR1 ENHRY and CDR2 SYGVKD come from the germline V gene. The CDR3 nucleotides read TGTGCCATCAGTGAGTCGACAGGCTACGAGCAGTACTTC. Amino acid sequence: CAISESTGYEQYF.

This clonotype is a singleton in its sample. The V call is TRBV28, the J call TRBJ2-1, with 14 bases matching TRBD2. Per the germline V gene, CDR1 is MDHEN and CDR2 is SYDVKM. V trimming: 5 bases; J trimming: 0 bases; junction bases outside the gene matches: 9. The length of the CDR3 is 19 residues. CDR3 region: CASSRTGTSGSGSYNEQFF. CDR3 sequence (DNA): TGTGCCAGCAGTCGGACCGGGACTAGCGGGAGTGGCTCCTACAATGAGCAGTTCTTC.

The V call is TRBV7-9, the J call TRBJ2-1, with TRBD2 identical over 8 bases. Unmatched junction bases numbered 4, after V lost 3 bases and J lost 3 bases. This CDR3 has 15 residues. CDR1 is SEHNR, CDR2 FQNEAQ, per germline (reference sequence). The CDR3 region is CASSFDSGNYNEQFF. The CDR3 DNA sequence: TGTGCCAGCAGCTTCGATAGCGGGAACTACAATGAGCAGTTCTTC. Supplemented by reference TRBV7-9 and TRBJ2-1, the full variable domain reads DTGVSQNPRHKITKRGQNVTFRCDPISEHNRLYWYRQTLGQGPEFLTYFQNEAQLEKSRLLSDRFSAERPKGSFSTLEIQRTEQGDSAMYLCASSFDSGNYNEQFFGPGTRLTVL.

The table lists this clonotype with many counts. CDR3 amino acids: CASSVKLAGFEAQYF. The CDR3 DNA follows: TGTGCCAGCAGTGTAAAACTAGCGGGGTTCGAAGCCCAGTACTTC. The chain is built from TRBV6-1 and TRBJ2-5; the match to TRBD2 covers 10 bases. Germline CDR1 reads MNHNS; CDR2 reads SASEGT. The ends lost 4 bases at V and 9 bases at J; junction bases unmatched: 11. This CDR3 contains 15 residues.

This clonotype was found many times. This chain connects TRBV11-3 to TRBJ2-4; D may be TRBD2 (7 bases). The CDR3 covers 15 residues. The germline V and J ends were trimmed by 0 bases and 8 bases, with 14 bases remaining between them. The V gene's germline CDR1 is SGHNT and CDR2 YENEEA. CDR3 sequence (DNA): TGTGCCAGCAGCTTAGAAGGGGGGGTTTCGGACATTCAGTACTTC. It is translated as CASSLEGGVSDIQYF.

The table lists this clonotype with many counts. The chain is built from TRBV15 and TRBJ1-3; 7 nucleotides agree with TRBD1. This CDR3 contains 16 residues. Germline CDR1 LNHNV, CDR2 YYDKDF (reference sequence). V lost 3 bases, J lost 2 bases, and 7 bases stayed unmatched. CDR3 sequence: CATSSVGQDTGNTIYF. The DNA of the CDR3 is TGTGCCACCAGCAGTGTCGGACAGGACACTGGAAACACCATATATTTT.

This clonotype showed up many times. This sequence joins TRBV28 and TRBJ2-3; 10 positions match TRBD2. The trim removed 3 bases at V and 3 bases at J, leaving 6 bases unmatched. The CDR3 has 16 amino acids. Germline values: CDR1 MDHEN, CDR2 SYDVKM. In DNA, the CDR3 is TGTGCCAGCAGTTTGGGGAGCGGGAGGGTGACAGATACGCAGTATTTT. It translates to CASSLGSGRVTDTQYF.

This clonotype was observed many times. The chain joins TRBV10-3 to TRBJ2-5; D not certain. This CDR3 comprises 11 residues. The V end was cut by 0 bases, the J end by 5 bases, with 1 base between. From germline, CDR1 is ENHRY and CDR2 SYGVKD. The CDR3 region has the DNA TGTGCCATCAGTGAGTCGGAGACCCAGTACTTC. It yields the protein CAISESETQYF.

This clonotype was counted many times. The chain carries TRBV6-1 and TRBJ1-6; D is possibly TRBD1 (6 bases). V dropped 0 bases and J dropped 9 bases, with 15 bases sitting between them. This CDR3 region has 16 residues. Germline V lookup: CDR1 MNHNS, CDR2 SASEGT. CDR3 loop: CASSEASYRAASPLHF. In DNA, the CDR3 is TGTGCCAGCAGTGAAGCTTCGTACAGGGCAGCTTCACCCCTCCACTTT.

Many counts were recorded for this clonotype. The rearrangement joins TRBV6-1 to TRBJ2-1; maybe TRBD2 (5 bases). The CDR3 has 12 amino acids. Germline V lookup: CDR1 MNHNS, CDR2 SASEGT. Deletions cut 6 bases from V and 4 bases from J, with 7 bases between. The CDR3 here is CASSRGYNEQFF. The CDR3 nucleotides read TGTGCCAGCAGCCGAGGGTACAATGAGCAGTTCTTC.

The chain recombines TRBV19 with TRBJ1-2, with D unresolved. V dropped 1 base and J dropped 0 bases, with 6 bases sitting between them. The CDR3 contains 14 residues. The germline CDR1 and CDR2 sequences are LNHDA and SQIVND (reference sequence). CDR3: CASSIAATNYGYTF. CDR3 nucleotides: TGTGCCAGTAGTATAGCAGCGACTAACTATGGCTACACCTTC.

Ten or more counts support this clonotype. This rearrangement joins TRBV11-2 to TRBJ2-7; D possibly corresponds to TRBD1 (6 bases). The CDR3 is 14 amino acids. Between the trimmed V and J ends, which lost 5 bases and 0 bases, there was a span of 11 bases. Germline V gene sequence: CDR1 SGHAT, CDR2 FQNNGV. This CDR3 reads CASSIDRSSYEQYF. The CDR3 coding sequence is TGTGCCAGCAGCATCGACAGGAGCTCCTACGAGCAGTACTTC. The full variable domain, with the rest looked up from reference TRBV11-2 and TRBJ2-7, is EAGVAQSPRYKIIEKRQSVAFWCNPISGHATLYWYQQILGQGPKLLIQFQNNGVVDDSQLPKDRFSAERLKGVDSTLKIQPAKLEDSAVYLCASSIDRSSYEQYFGPGTRLTVT.

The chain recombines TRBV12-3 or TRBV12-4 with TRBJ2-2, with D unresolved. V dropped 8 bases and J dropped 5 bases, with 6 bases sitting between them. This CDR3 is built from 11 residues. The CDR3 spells CASLDTGELFF. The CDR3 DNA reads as TGTGCCAGCCTCGATACCGGGGAGCTGTTTTTT.

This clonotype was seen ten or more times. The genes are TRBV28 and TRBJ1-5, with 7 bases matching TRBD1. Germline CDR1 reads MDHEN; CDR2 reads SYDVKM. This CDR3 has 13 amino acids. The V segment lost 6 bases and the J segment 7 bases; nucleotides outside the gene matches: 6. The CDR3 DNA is TGTGCCAGCAGACAGGGGACAGAACAGCCCCAGCATTTT. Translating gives CASRQGTEQPQHF.

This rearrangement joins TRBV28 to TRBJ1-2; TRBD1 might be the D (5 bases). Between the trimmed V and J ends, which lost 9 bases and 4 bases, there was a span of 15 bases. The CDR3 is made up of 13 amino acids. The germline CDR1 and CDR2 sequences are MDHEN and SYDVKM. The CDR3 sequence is CASKDSEVYGYTF. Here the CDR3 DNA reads TGTGCCAGTAAAGACAGCGAAGTCTATGGCTACACCTTC.

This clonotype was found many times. In DNA, the CDR3 is TGTGCCAGCAGTGAATTTGAAACCGGGGAGCTGTTTTTT. It encodes CASSEFETGELFF. The V call is TRBV2, the J call TRBJ2-2; D not resolved. The CDR3 totals 13 residues. Germline-derived CDR1 and CDR2 are SNHLY and FYNNEI. Trimming pared 2 bases from V and 5 bases from J, leaving 6 bases between.

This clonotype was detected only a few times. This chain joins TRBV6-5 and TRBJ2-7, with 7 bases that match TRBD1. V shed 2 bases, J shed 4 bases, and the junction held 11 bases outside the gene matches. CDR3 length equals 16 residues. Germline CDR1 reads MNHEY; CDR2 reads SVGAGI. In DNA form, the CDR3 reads TGTGCCAGCAGTTACCCCATCTACAGGGGCCCTTACGAGCAGTACTTC. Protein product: CASSYPIYRGPYEQYF.

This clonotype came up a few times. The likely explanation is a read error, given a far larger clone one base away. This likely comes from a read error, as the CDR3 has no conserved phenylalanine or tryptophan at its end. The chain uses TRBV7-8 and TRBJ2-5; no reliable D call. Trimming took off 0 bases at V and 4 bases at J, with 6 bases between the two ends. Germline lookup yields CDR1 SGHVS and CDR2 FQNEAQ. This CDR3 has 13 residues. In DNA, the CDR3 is TGTGCCAGCAGCTTAGCGATCGTAGAGACCCAGTACCTC. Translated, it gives CASSLAIVETQYL.

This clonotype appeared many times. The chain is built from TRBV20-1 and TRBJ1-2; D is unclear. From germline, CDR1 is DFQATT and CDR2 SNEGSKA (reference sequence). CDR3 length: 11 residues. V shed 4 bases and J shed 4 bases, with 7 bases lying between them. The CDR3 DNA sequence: TGCAGTGCTAATTTAGGCTATGGCTACACCTTC. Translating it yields CSANLGYGYTF.

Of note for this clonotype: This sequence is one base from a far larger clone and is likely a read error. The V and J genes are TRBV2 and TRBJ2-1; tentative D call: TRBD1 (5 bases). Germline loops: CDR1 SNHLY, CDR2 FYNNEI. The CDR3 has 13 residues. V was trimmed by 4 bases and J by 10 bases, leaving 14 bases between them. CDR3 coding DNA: TGTGCCAGCAGTGTGGGCCCCAGGGTCGAGCAGTTCTTC. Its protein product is CASSVGPRVEQFF.

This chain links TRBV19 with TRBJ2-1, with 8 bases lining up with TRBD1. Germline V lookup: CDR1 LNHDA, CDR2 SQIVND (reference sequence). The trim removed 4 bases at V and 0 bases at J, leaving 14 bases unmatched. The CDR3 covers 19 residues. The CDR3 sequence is CASSTSQGAGFGSYNEQFF. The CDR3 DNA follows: TGTGCCAGTAGTACATCCCAGGGGGCTGGTTTCGGCTCCTACAATGAGCAGTTCTTC.

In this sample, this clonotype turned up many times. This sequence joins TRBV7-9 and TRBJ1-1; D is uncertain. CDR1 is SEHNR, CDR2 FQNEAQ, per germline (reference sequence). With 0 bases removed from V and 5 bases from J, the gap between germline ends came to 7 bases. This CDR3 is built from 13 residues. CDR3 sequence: CASSLAGQTEAFF. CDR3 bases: TGTGCCAGCAGCTTAGCAGGCCAAACTGAAGCTTTCTTT.

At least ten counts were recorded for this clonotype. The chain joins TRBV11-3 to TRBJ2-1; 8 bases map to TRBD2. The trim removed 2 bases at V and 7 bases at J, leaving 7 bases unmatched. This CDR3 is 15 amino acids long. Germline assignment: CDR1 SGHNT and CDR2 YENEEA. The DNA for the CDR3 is TGTGCCAGCAGCTTAACTAGCGGCGAGGGGAATGAGCAGTTCTTC. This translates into CASSLTSGEGNEQFF.

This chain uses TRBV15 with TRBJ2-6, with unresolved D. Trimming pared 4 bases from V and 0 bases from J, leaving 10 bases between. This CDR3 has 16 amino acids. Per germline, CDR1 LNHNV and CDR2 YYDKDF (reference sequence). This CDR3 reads CATSTEMNSGANVLTF. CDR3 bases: TGTGCCACCAGCACCGAGATGAACTCTGGGGCCAACGTCCTGACTTTC.

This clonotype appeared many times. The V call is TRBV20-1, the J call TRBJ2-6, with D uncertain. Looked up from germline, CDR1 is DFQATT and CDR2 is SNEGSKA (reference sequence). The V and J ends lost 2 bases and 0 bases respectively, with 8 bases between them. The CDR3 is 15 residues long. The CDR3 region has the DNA TGCAGTGCTAGACTTCGGAGCTCTGGGGCCAACGTCCTGACTTTC. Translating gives CSARLRSSGANVLTF.

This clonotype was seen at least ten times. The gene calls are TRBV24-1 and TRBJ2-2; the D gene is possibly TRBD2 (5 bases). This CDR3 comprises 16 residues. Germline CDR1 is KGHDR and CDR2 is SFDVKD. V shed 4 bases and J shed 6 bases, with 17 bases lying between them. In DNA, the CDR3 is TGTGCCACCAGTGACCCCTTAGTGAGGGCCGCCGGGGAGCTGTTTTTT. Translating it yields CATSDPLVRAAGELFF.

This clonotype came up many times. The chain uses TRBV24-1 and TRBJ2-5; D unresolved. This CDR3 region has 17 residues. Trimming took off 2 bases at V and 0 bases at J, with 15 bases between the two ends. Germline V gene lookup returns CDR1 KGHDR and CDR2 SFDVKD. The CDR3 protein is CATSDSRDPTYQETQYF. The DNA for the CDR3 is TGTGCCACCAGTGATTCCCGAGACCCTACGTACCAAGAGACCCAGTACTTC.

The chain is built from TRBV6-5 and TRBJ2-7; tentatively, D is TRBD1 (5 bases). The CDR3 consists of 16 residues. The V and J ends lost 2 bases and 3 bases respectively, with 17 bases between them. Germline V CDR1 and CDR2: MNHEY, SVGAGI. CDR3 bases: TGTGCCAGCAGTTACCGCCCTGGACAATTAGGCTACGAGCAGTACTTC. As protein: CASSYRPGQLGYEQYF.